The entry below describes one T cell receptor (beta chain). What it binds is not known. The CDR3 length is 13 residues. Germline V gives CDR1 LGHDT, CDR2 YNNKEL (reference sequence). V was clipped by 5 bases and J by 7 bases; unmatched bases: 7. The data were produced by immunoSEQ multiplex PCR, yet TCRdb's version contains in-frame clones alone and is incomplete. The table lists around 80,000 clones, 86% of them singletons. This entry is derived from a study of T cell responses to AZD1222 COVID-19 vaccine. Whole-study results and caveats: Baseline serology detected seropositivity in only 5 or 6 AZD1222 recipients. Once two AZD1222 doses were given, Spike-specific TCR breadth and depth went up.

The sample in question was peripheral blood, obtained on day 0 of AZD1222 vaccination. The J gene is TRBJ1-1, the V gene TRBV3-1 (or the pseudogene TRBV3-2); 7 bases are a match to TRBD1. The receptor's source is an adult in good health. The CDR3 coding sequence is TGTGCCAGCAGCGGACCCGGGACAGTTGAAGCTTTCTTT. Translated: CASSGPGTVEAFF.